Below, one T cell receptor beta chain is given with its context. Its recognized antigen is unknown. The input lacks base qualities; no much larger clone sits a single base away. The source of the sample is a study of blood T cell repertoires in COVID-19 (dated by TCRdb to the early 2020s). Background on the whole study: The collaborator samples originated in the United States, Italy and Spain and spanned the acute and convalescent phases of COVID-19. The prospective study material was composed of cDNA or gDNA derived from T cells, B-cell-depleted T cells, or PBMCs. Deeply sampled blood TCRbeta repertoires from subjects exposed to, actively infected with, or recovered from COVID-19 were included in the dataset. The repertoires were released in a freely available public database meant as a resource for research on the immune response to SARS-CoV-2. Samples came from the ongoing ImmuneRACE study (first 160 participants) plus 1,254 subjects from 6 global collaborators. A de-identified subject ID, COVID-19 status, age in years and sex were almost always included in the sample metadata. Where HLA class I and class II types were available, the types were taken from metadata supplied by the sample provider, not from assay-based typing. Summary of the overall study and its limitations: Clinical and demographic metadata were provided uncurated, with the amount varying by source and participant.

The germline V gene (reference sequence) specifies LNHDA as CDR1 and SQIVND as CDR2. V lost 5 bases and J lost 3 bases, and the count of bases not matched to a germline gene is 4. The CDR3 holds 14 amino acids from the cysteine to the phenylalanine. Of all the DNA, just the CDR3 is kept, 42 bases in frame from base 1. TCRbeta CDR3 regions were amplified from genomic DNA by means of the immunoSEQ Assay, a bias-controlled multiplex PCR. The paper's data handling went like this. The number of nucleated cells in each sample was estimated from the amplification of reference gene primers within the assay. Sequence reads were collapsed and filtered to measure the absolute abundance of every unique TCRbeta CDR3 rearrangement. For each sample, productive Simpson clonality was calculated as the square root of Simpson's diversity index over productive rearrangements. Drawn from immuneACCESS, this table holds only the in-frame rearrangements with V and J called that TCRdb kept. Clones are partly lost; checked studies trace under half to an unresolved V gene and leave the rest unexplained. V, J and clone size are those of that table, while D and trimming were read from the DNA. The sample includes about 370,000 clones, with 80% to 90% observed a single time. 1% of the sample belongs to the ten largest clones.

Participants in the prospective study were enrolled through a virtual design, were aged about 18 to 100 years, and lived in roughly 24 United States geographic areas. To assign participants to cohorts, the prospective study relied on clinical history that participants themselves reported in a screening survey and a study questionnaire. ImmuneRACE Cohort 3 recovered participants were defined by two consecutive negative NP/OP PCR tests, healthcare professional clearance, or symptom resolution. In the prospective study, mobile phlebotomists collected whole blood, serum and a nasopharyngeal or oropharyngeal swab from each participant. Over a roughly 2-month period, participants in the prospective study had the option of providing additional blood draws and questionnaires. Blood samples from the prospective study were shipped frozen or at room temperature prior to DNA extraction.

The chain is assembled from TRBV19 and TRBJ2-7, and 10 bases in between align with TRBD1. Sequenced input: PBMCs or T cells enriched from blood (not recorded which). The TCR comes from a young man who had recovered from COVID-19. The DNA sequence is given as TGTGCCAGTAGTTTGACAGGGGGCATCTACGAGCAGTACTTC. Translated, this gives CASSLTGGIYEQYF.